Here is one T cell receptor (beta chain) with its context. Its antigen is unknown. Germline CDR1 is DFQATT and CDR2 is SNEGSKA (reference sequence). Trimming left V 3 bases short and J 5 bases short, with 7 bases between. The CDR3 spans 12 residues. The donors were healthy female monozygous twins, three pairs in total. This specimen comes from a study of identical twins' blood T cells. Broader study findings: Top TCRbeta clonotypes were shared more with twin than unrelated donors.

In the original processing: Each donor had about 100,000 to nearly 550,000 clonotypes. TCRdb reprocessed the 5' RACE reads with MiXCR, giving one entry per CDR3 protein. TCRdb, not the authors, supplied the V and J calls. The table has 350,000 to 400,000 distinct CDR3 sequences, 28% seen once; the top ten hold about 6%. This TCR was sampled from a woman aged 18 to 55 in good health. This chain connects TRBV20-1 to TRBJ2-2; D unclear. Sequences were obtained from PBMCs. DNA of the CDR3: TGCAGTGCTAGGGGATTTACCGGGGAGCTGTTTTTT. This encodes CSARGFTGELFF.